This T cell receptor (beta chain) comes out of a study of cytomegalovirus exposure and HLA in healthy donors. At the level of the study: For the approximately 410 genotyped donors, 65% to 90% fell within the Caucasian-associated ancestry cluster. Study-wide points: Three of the chains that were CMV-associated were confirmed in vitro to be specific for CMV antigens.

With 60 Vbeta and 13 Jbeta primers, the PCR was carried out. The protocol was immunoSEQ multiplex PCR, while the TCRdb copy is restricted to in-frame clones and leaves out a portion. The table has 100,000 to 150,000 clones, roughly 80% seen once; the top ten hold 2% to 2.5%. Trimming took 6 bases from V and 2 from J, leaving 17 bases between them. The germline V gene has CDR1 MNHEY and CDR2 SMNVEV (reference sequence). The length of the CDR3 is 16 residues. Details on this clone: As yet, its antigen is unknown.

Nominal health characterized the donors when sampled, though unrecorded immune exposures were likely. The TCR comes from a man aged 30 to 39 in good health and CMV-seronegative. Sequenced input: PBMCs. The chain recombines TRBV27 with TRBJ1-5, with D maybe TRBD1 (5 bases). CDR3 nucleotide sequence: TGTGCCAGCAGCCGCTCCGGGGGTAGGGGCAATCAGCCCCAGCATTTT. It is translated as CASSRSGGRGNQPQHF.